Following are 15 T cell receptor beta chains from one sample sequenced in a study of neurological immune-mediated disorders. MiXCR was run by TCRdb on the 5' RACE reads, yielding one entry per CDR3 protein. The sample includes 50,000 to 65,000 distinct CDR3 sequences, around 3.6% of them seen just once. Sequenced: PBMCs. The receptors derive from a man aged 25-45 years with multiple sclerosis.

At least ten counts were recorded for this clonotype. The chain employs TRBV12-3 or TRBV12-4 and TRBJ2-7, with D possibly TRBD1 on 5 matching bases. Trimming removed 5 bases at V and 3 bases at J, with 14 bases between. CDR3 length: 14 residues. The CDR3 loop reads CASSKDRVLYEQYF. The CDR3 DNA reads as TGTGCCAGCAGTAAAGACAGAGTTCTCTACGAGCAGTACTTC.

This clonotype was recorded at least ten times. The chain carries TRBV7-8 and TRBJ1-1, with 8 positions matching TRBD1. Trimming removed 4 bases from V and 0 bases from J; junction bases left unmatched: 10. CDR3 length equals 17 residues. CDR1 SGHVS and CDR2 FQNEAQ come from the germline V gene. The CDR3 loop is CASSYTGGSFMNTEAFF. In nucleotides, the CDR3 is TGTGCCAGCAGCTATACAGGGGGATCCTTTATGAACACTGAAGCTTTCTTT. The full variable domain, rest sourced from reference TRBV7-8 and TRBJ1-1, is GAGVSQSPRYKVAKRGQDVALRCDPISGHVSLFWYQQALGQGPEFLTYFQNEAQLDKSGLPSDRFFAERPEGSVSTLKIQRTQQEDSAVYLCASSYTGGSFMNTEAFFGQGTRLTVV.

This clonotype was seen repeatedly, ten times or more. V is TRBV7-3 and J is TRBJ2-1; 13 bases fit TRBD2. The CDR3 is 15 residues long. Germline-derived CDR1 and CDR2 are SGHTA and FQGTGA. The V segment lost 5 bases and the J segment 6 bases; nucleotides outside the gene matches: 4. Here the CDR3 reads CASSTSGGASNEQFF. The CDR3 DNA is TGTGCCAGCAGCACTAGCGGGGGGGCCTCCAATGAGCAGTTCTTC. Based on the CDR3 plus reference TRBV7-3 and TRBJ2-1, the full variable domain is GAGVSQTPSNKVTEKGKYVELRCDPISGHTALYWYRQSLGQGPEFLIYFQGTGAADDSGLPNDRFFAVRPEGSVSTLKIQRTERGDSAVYLCASSTSGGASNEQFFGPGTRLTVL.

At least ten counts were recorded for this clonotype. The chain is built from TRBV28 and TRBJ2-5; 9 nucleotides align to TRBD2. Germline-derived CDR1 and CDR2 are MDHEN and SYDVKM. V was pared by 5 bases and J by 7 bases, with 8 bases of the junction left unmatched. The CDR3 totals 14 residues. The CDR3: CASSTRTSAATQYF. CDR3 DNA: TGTGCCAGCAGTACCAGGACTAGCGCCGCGACCCAGTACTTC.

This clonotype was recorded many times. This chain uses TRBV28 with TRBJ2-7, with 8 bases identical to TRBD1. There are 14 residues in the CDR3. Trimming cost V 6 bases and J 6 bases; bases outside gene matches: 10. Germline loops: CDR1 MDHEN, CDR2 SYDVKM. The CDR3 is CASRYAGTGGEQYF. The CDR3 nucleotides read TGTGCCAGCAGGTACGCCGGGACAGGCGGCGAGCAGTACTTC.

Ten or more counts support this clonotype. The chain links TRBV5-6 to TRBJ1-1; D not certain. V shed 0 bases and J shed 8 bases, with 8 bases lying between them. Germline V gene lookup returns CDR1 SGHDT and CDR2 YYEEEE. This CDR3 contains 12 residues. The CDR3 nucleotides read TGTGCCAGCAGCTTGGGAGGCTTCGAAGCTTTCTTT. Translated: CASSLGGFEAFF.

About this clonotype: An end of the junction differs from the germline gene, which may be a read error. V and J are TRBV7-9 and TRBJ1-3; D is ambiguous. The CDR3 has 16 residues. From germline, CDR1 is SEHNR and CDR2 FQNEAQ (reference sequence). This chain's CDR3 is CASSLARAATGNTIYF. The CDR3 DNA reads TGTGCCAGCAGCCTAGCCCGAGCAGCAACTGGAAACACCATATATTTT. Supplemented by reference TRBV7-9 and TRBJ1-3, the full variable domain reads DTGVSQNPRHKITKRGQNVTFRCDPISEHNRLYWYRQTLGQGPEFLTYFQNEAQLEKSRLLSDRFSAERPKGSFSTLEIQRTEQGDSAMYLCASSLARAATGNTIYFGEGSWLTVV.

This clonotype was observed many times. The CDR3 region is CASSLAANEQFF. CDR3 nucleotide sequence: TGCGCCAGCAGCTTGGCCGCGAATGAGCAGTTCTTC. The chain couples TRBV5-1 to TRBJ2-1; no definite D call. Per the germline V gene, CDR1 is SGHRS and CDR2 is YFSETQ. The length of the CDR3 is 12 residues. Trimming cost V 0 bases and J 7 bases, with 5 bases left between them.

Only a few counts were recorded for this clonotype. A junction boundary mismatches the germline segment, possibly from a read error. The chain joins TRBV18 to TRBJ1-5, with D maybe TRBD1 (5 bases). CDR3 length equals 14 residues. In germline, CDR1 is KGHSH, CDR2 LQKENI. CDR3 protein: CASSPIDRNQPQNF. DNA of the CDR3: TGTGCCAGCTCACCAATCGACAGAAATCAGCCCCAGAATTTT. The full variable domain, its missing parts supplied by reference TRBV18 and TRBJ1-5, is NAGVMQNPRHLVRRRGQEARLRCSPMKGHSHVYWYRQLPEEGLKFMVYLQKENIIDESGMPKERFSAEFPKEGPSILRIQQVVRGDSAAYFCASSPIDRNQPQNFGDGTRLSIL.

The J gene is TRBJ1-2, the V gene TRBV12-3 or TRBV12-4; D is ambiguous. The CDR3 runs 14 residues. The V end lost 0 bases, the J end lost 3 bases, and 8 bases lay between the germline ends. The CDR3 spells CASSLARRHYGYTF. Written as DNA, the CDR3 is TGTGCCAGCAGTTTAGCTCGGCGGCACTATGGCTACACCTTC.

This clonotype was seen at least ten times. This chain uses TRBV7-6 with TRBJ2-2; 9 positions match TRBD1. Germline V gene lookup returns CDR1 SGHVS and CDR2 FNYEAQ. There are 15 residues in the CDR3. Germline trimming cut 5 bases from V and 6 bases from J; bases unmatched to any gene: 7. The CDR3 spells CASSDGQGTPGELFF. DNA for the CDR3: TGTGCCAGCAGCGACGGACAGGGGACGCCCGGGGAGCTGTTTTTT.

This clonotype was observed at least ten times. The chain carries TRBV11-3 and TRBJ1-1; a weak D match, TRBD1 (6 bases). Germline lookup yields CDR1 SGHNT and CDR2 YENEEA. The V end lost 0 bases, the J end lost 7 bases, and 21 bases lay between the germline ends. The CDR3 is 17 residues long. CDR3 bases: TGTGCCAGCAGCTTAGAAACACCGCAAGGGGGGGACGGTGAAGCTTTCTTT. Amino acids: CASSLETPQGGDGEAFF.

Many counts were recorded for this clonotype. The chain combines TRBV29-1 with TRBJ2-5, with 10 bases aligning to TRBD1. After removal of 7 bases from V and 1 base from J, the junction contained 9 bases not matched to a gene. The CDR3 has 15 amino acids. Germline assignment: CDR1 SQVTM and CDR2 ANQGSEA. The chain's CDR3 is CSGRKGTGVQETQYF. The CDR3 DNA reads as TGCAGCGGCCGGAAGGGGACAGGGGTCCAAGAGACCCAGTACTTC. The complete variable domain, with remaining parts taken from reference TRBV29-1 and TRBJ2-5, reads SAVISQKPSRDICQRGTSLTIQCQVDSQVTMMFWYRQQPGQSLTLIATANQGSEATYESGFVIDKFPISRPNLTFSTLTVSNMSPEDSSIYLCSGRKGTGVQETQYFGPGTRLLVL.

In its sample, this clonotype was seen many times. The J gene is TRBJ1-1, the V gene TRBV5-4, with 7 positions matching TRBD1. Germline V CDR1 and CDR2: SGHNT, YYREEE (reference sequence). The V gene end was trimmed by 5 bases and the J gene end by 1 base; junction bases not matched to a gene: 5. There are 14 residues in the CDR3. This CDR3 is CASRWDSQNTEAFF. CDR3 DNA sequence: TGTGCCAGCAGATGGGACAGCCAGAACACTGAAGCTTTCTTT.

This clonotype was seen ten or more times. The chain carries TRBV5-1 and TRBJ1-2; 11 nucleotides agree with TRBD1. CDR1 is SGHRS, CDR2 YFSETQ, per germline. The CDR3 length is 14 residues. With V trimmed by 4 bases and J by 8 bases, 7 bases remained unmatched. The CDR3 sequence: CASSPTGQGGGYTF. The CDR3 nucleotides are TGCGCCAGCAGCCCAACGGGACAGGGGGGCGGCTACACCTTC.